Following are 3 T cell receptor beta chains from one sample sequenced in a study of blood T cell repertoires in COVID-19. The assay was immunoSEQ multiplex PCR, and TCRdb's table has in-frame clones only and misses some. Here the sample spans more than 200,000 clones, 85% to 90% being singletons. The sequenced sample was peripheral blood. These receptors came from a man in his fifties or sixties with COVID-19, enrolled during active disease.

The chain has TRBV1 and TRBJ2-7; the table's D call, TRBD2, has no DNA check behind it. TRBV1 is tagged as a pseudogene. The CDR3 totals 17 residues. The chain's CDR3 is CTSSQELLASPSYEQYF. CDR3 sequence (DNA): TGCACCAGCAGCCAGGAACTCCTAGCGAGTCCTTCCTACGAGCAGTACTTC.

V usage is TRBV2 and J usage is TRBJ2-1; the D gene is possibly TRBD2 (5 bases). This CDR3 spans 14 amino acids. The germline gives CDR1 SNHLY, CDR2 FYNNEI. Trimming cost V 7 bases and J 4 bases, with 14 bases left between them. CDR3 in amino acids: CASIGLAKYNEQFF. DNA of the CDR3: TGTGCCAGCATAGGTTTAGCGAAGTACAATGAGCAGTTCTTC.

The rearrangement joins TRBV7-9 to TRBJ2-7, with 8 bases that match TRBD1. The CDR3 sequence is 15 residues long. The germline V gene encodes CDR1 SEHNR and CDR2 FQNEAQ (reference sequence). V was clipped by 4 bases and J by 3 bases; unmatched bases: 8. The CDR3 DNA sequence: TGTGCCAGCAGCTCTACGGGACAGGTAATCTACGAGCAGTACTTC. Translating it yields CASSSTGQVIYEQYF.